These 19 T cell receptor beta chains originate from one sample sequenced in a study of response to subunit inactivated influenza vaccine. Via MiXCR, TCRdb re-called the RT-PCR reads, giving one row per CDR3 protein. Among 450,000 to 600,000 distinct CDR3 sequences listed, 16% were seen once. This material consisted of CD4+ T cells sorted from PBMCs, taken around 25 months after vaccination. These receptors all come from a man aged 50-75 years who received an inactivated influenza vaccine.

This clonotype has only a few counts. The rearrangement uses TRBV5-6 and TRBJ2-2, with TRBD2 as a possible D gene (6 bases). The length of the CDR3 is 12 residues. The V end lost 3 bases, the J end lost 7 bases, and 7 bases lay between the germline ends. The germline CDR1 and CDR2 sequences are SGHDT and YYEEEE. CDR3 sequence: CASSSGVGELFF. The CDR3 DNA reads TGTGCCAGCAGCTCGGGGGTCGGGGAGCTGTTTTTT. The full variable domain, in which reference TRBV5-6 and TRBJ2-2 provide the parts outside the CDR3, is DAGVTQSPTHLIKTRGQQVTLRCSPKSGHDTVSWYQQALGQGPQFIFQYYEEEERQRGNFPDRFSGHQFPNYSSELNVNALLLGDSALYLCASSSGVGELFFGEGSRLTVL.

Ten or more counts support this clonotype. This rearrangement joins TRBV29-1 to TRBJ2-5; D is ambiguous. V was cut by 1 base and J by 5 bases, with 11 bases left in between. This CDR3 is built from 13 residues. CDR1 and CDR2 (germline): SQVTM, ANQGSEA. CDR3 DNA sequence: TGCAGCGTTGAAGTGGTATTGGGGGAGACCCAGTACTTC. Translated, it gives CSVEVVLGETQYF.

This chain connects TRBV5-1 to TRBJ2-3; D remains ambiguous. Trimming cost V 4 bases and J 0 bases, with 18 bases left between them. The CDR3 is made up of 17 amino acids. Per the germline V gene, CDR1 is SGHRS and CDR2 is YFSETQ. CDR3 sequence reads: CASSLGWSISSTDTQYF. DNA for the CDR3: TGCGCCAGCAGCCTGGGATGGTCCATTTCTAGCACAGATACGCAGTATTTT.

CDR3 sequence (DNA): TGCGCCAGCAGCGGGGGTCCAAAAGAGACCCAGTACTTC. As protein: CASSGGPKETQYF. V usage is TRBV5-1 and J usage is TRBJ2-5; D tentatively reads TRBD1 or TRBD2 (5 bases each). Germline V gene lookup returns CDR1 SGHRS and CDR2 YFSETQ. Trimming cost V 4 bases and J 3 bases, with 10 bases left between them. The CDR3 consists of 13 residues.

CDR3 loop: CASPPRGAPNTEAFF. CDR3 nucleotide sequence: TGTGCCAGCCCCCCACGTGGGGCGCCGAACACTGAAGCTTTCTTT. The chain has TRBV28 and TRBJ1-1; maybe TRBD1 (5 bases). Germline V gives CDR1 MDHEN, CDR2 SYDVKM. This CDR3 is built from 15 residues. The V and J ends lost 8 bases and 1 base respectively, with 17 bases between them.

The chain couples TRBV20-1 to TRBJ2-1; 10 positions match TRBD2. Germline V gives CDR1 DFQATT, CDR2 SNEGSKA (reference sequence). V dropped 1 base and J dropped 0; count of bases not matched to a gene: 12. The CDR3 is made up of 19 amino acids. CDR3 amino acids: CSARVGTSAGVSSYNEQFF. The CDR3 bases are TGCAGTGCTAGAGTGGGGACTAGCGCAGGAGTCAGCTCCTACAATGAGCAGTTCTTC.

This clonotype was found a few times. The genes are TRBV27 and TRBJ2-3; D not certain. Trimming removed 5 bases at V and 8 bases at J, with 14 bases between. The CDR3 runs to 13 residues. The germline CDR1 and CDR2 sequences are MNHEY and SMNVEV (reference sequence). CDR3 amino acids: CASSRAARATQYF. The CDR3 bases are TGTGCCAGCAGTAGGGCCGCCAGAGCTACGCAGTATTTT.

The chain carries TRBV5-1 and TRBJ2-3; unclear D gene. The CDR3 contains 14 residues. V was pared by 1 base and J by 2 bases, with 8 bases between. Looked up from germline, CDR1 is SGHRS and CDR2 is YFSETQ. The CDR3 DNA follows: TGCGCCAGCAGCTTGCAGGAGCACACAGATACGCAGTATTTT. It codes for CASSLQEHTDTQYF.

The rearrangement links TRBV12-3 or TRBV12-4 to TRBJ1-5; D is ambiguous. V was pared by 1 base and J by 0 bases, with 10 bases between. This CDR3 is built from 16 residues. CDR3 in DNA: TGTGCCAGCAGTTTAGGGGTGGGGAATAGCAATCAGCCCCAGCATTTT. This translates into CASSLGVGNSNQPQHF.

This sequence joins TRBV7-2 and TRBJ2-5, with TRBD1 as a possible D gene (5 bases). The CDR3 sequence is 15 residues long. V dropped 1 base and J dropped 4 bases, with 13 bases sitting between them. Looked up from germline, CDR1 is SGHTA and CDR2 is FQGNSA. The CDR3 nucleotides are TGTGCCAGCAGCTTAGTATCCTGGGGCACAGAGACCCAGTACTTC. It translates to CASSLVSWGTETQYF. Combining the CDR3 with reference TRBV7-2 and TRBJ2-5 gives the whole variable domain GAGVSQSPSNKVTEKGKDVELRCDPISGHTALYWYRQSLGQGLEFLIYFQGNSAPDKSGLPSDRFSAERTGGSVSTLTIQRTQQEDSAVYLCASSLVSWGTETQYFGPGTRLLVL.

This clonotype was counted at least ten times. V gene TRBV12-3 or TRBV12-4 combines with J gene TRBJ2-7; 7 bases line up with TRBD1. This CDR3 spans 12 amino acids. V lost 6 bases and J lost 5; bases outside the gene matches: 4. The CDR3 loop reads CASSRGTDEQYF. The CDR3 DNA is TGTGCCAGCAGCAGAGGGACAGACGAGCAGTACTTC.

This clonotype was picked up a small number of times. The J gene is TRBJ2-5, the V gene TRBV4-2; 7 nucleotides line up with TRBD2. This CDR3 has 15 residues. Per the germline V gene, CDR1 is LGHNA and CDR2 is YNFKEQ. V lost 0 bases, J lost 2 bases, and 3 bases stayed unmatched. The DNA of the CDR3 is TGTGCCAGCAGCCAAGATGGGACTACTCAAGAGACCCAGTACTTC. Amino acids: CASSQDGTTQETQYF.

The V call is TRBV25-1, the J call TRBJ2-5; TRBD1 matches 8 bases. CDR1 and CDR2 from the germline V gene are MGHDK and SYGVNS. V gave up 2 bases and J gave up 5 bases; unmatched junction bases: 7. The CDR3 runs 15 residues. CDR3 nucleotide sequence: TGTGCCAGCAGTGAACCGGGCAGGGGGCACGAGACCCAGTACTTC. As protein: CASSEPGRGHETQYF.

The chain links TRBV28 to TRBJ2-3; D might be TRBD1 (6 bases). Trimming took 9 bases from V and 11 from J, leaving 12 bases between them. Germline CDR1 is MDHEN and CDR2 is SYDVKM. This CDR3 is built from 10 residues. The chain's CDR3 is CASYREMQYF. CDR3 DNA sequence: TGTGCCAGTTACAGGGAAATGCAGTATTTT.

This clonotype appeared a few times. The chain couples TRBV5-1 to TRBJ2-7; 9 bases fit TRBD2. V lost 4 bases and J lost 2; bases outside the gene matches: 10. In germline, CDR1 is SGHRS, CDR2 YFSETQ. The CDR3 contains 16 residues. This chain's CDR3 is CASSPQPSGATYEQYF. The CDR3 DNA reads TGCGCCAGCAGCCCCCAGCCTAGCGGGGCCACCTACGAGCAGTACTTC.

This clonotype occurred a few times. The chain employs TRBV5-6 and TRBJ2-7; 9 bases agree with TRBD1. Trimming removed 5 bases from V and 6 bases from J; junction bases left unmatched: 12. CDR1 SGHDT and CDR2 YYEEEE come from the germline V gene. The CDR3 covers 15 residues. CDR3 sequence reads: CASRAMGQGPAEQYF. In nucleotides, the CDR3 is TGTGCCAGCAGAGCCATGGGACAGGGACCCGCCGAGCAGTACTTC. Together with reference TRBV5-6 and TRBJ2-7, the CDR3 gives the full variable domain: DAGVTQSPTHLIKTRGQQVTLRCSPKSGHDTVSWYQQALGQGPQFIFQYYEEEERQRGNFPDRFSGHQFPNYSSELNVNALLLGDSALYLCASRAMGQGPAEQYFGPGTRLTVT.

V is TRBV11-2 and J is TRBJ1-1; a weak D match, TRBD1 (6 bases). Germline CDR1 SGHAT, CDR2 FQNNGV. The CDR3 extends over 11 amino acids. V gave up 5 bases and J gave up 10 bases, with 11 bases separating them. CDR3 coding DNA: TGTGCCAGCAGCCCACAGGGATCAGCTTTCTTT. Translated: CASSPQGSAFF.

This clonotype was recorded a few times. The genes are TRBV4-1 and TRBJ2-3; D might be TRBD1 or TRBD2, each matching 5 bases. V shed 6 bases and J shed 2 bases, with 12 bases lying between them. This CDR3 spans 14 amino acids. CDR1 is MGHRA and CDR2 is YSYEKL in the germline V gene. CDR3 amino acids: CASRGPLSTDTQYF. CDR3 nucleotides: TGCGCCAGCAGGGGACCTCTATCCACAGATACGCAGTATTTT.

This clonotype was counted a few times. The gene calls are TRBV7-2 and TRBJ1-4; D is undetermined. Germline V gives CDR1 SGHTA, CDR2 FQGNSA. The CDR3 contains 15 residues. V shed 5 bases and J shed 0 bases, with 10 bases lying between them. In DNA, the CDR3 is TGTGCCAGCAGCCCCCACATGGCAACTAATGAAAAACTGTTTTTT. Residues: CASSPHMATNEKLFF.